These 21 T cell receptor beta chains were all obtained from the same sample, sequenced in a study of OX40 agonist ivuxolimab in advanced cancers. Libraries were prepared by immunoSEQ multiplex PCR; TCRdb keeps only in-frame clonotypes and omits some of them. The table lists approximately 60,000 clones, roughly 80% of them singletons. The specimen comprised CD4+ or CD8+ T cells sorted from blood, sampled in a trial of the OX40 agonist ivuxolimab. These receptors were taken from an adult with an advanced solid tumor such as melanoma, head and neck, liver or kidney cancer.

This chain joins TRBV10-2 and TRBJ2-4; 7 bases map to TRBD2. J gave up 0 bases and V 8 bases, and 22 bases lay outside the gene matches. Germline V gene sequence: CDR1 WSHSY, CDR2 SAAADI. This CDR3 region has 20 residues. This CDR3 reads CASQQTHLGGEKLAKNIQYF. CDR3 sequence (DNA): TGCGCCAGCCAACAGACCCACCTGGGGGGGGAAAAATTAGCCAAAAACATTCAGTACTTC.

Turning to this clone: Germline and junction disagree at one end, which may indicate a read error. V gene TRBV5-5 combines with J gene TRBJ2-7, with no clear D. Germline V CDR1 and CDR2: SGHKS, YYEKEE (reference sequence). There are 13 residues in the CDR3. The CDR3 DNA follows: TGTGCCAGCAGCTTGGAAGTGGAAGGGTCCCGTCACTTC. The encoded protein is CASSLEVEGSRHF.

The CDR3 DNA sequence: TGTGCCAGCAGCCTTAGGGACAGGGCCTCCTACGAGCAGTACTTC. Translating it yields CASSLRDRASYEQYF. V gene TRBV27 combines with J gene TRBJ2-7; TRBD1 matches 9 bases. This CDR3 is built from 15 residues. V shed 6 bases and J 0 bases; nucleotides not matched to a gene: 6. CDR1 and CDR2 (germline): MNHEY, SMNVEV (reference sequence).

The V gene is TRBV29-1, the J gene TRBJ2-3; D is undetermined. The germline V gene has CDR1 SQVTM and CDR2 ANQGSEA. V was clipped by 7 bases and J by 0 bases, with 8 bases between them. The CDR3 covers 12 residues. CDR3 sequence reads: CSDSSSTDTQYF. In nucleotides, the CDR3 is TGCAGCGACAGCTCTAGCACAGATACGCAGTATTTT.

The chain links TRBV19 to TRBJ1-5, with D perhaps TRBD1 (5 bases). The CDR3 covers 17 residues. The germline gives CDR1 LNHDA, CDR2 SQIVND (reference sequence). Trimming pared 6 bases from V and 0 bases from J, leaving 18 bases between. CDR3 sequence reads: CASRRTRPRDSNQPQHF. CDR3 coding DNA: TGTGCCAGTAGACGGACACGGCCCAGGGATAGCAATCAGCCCCAGCATTTT.

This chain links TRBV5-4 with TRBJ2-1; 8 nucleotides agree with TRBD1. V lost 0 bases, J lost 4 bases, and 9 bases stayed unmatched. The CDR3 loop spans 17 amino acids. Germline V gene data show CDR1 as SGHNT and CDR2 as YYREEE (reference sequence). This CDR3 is CASSLGVGTGDYNEQFF. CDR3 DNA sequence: TGTGCCAGCAGCTTGGGAGTTGGGACAGGCGATTACAATGAGCAGTTCTTC.

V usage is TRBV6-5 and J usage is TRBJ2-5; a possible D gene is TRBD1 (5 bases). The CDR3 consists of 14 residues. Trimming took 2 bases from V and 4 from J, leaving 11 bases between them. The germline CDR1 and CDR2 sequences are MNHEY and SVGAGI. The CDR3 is CASSYGLRGETQYF. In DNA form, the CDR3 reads TGTGCCAGCAGTTACGGGCTAAGGGGAGAGACCCAGTACTTC.

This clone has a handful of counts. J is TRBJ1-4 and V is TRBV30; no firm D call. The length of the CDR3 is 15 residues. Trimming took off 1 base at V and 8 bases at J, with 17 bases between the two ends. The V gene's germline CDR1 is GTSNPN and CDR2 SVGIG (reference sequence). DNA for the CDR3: TGTGCCTGGAGTGCGAAACAGCTCCCGAGGGAAAAACTGTTTTTT. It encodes CAWSAKQLPREKLFF.

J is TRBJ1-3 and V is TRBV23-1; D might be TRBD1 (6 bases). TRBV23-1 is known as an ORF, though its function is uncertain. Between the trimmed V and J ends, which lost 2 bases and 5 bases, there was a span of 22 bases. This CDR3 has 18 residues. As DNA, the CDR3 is TGCGCCAGCAGTCAAGTGCCCCTGGACAGATCGCGGCGAAACACCATATATTTT. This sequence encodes CASSQVPLDRSRRNTIYF.

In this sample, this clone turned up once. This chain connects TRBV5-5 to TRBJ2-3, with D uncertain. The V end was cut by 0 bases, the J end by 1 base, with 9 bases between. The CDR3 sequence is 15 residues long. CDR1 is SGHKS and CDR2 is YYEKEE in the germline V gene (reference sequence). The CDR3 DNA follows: TGTGCCAGCAGCTTGGAGGGCTTCGGCACAGATACGCAGTATTTT. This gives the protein CASSLEGFGTDTQYF.

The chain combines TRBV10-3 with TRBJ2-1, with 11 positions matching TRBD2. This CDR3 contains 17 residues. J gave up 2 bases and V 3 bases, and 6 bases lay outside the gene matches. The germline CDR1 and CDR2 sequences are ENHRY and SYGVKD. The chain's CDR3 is CAISDSRLAGPYNEQFF. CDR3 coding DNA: TGTGCCATCAGTGATTCCCGACTAGCGGGACCCTACAATGAGCAGTTCTTC.

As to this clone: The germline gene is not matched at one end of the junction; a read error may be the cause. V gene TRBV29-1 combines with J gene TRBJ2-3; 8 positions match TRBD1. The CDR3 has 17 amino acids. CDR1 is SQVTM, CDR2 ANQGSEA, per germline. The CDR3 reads CSVEAVRGRPGGNTQNF. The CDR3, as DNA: TGCAGCGTTGAAGCCGTCAGGGGGCGCCCCGGAGGAAATACGCAGAATTTT.

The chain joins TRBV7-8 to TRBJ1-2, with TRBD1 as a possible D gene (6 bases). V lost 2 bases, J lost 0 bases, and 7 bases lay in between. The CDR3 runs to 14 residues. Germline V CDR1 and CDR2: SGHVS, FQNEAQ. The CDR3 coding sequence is TGTGCCAGCAGCTTAACAGGGACTAACTATGGCTACACCTTC. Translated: CASSLTGTNYGYTF.

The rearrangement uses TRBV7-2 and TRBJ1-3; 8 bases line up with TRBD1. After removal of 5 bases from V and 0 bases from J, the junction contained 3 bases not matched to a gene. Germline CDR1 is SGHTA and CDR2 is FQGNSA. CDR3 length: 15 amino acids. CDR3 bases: TGTGCCAGCAGCCACACAGGGGGCTCTGGAAACACCATATATTTT. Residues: CASSHTGGSGNTIYF.

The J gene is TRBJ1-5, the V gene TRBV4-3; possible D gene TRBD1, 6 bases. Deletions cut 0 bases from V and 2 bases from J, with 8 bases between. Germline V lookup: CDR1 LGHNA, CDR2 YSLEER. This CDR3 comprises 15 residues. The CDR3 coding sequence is TGCGCCAGCAGCCAAGATGAGGGGGGCAATCAGCCCCAGCATTTT. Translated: CASSQDEGGNQPQHF.

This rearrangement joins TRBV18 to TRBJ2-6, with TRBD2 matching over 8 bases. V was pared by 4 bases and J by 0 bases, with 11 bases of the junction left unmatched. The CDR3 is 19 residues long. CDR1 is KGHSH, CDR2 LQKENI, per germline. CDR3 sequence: CASSRLVGGAVSGANVLTF. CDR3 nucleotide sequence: TGTGCCAGCTCACGATTGGTCGGGGGGGCCGTCTCTGGGGCCAACGTCCTGACTTTC.

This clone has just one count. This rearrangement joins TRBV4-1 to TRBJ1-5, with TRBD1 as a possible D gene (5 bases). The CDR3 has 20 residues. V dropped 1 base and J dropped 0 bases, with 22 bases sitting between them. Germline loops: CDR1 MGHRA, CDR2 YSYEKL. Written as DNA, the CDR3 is TGCGCCAGCAGCCAAGCCCCAAAGGGGCGTTTGCCCCTTAGCAATCAGCCCCAGCATTTT. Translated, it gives CASSQAPKGRLPLSNQPQHF.

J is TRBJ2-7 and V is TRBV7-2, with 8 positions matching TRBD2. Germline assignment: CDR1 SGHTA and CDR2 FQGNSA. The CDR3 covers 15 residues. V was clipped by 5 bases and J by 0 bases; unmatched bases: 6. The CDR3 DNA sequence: TGTGCCAGCAGCACTCTAGCGGGCCACTCCTACGAGCAGTACTTC. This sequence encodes CASSTLAGHSYEQYF.

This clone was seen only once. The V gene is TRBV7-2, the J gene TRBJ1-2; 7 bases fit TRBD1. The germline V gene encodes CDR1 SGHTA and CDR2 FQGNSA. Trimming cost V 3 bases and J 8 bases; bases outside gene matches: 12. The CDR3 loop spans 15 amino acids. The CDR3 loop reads CASSFGQAGGGGYTF. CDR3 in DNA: TGTGCCAGCAGCTTTGGACAGGCCGGGGGGGGCGGCTACACCTTC.

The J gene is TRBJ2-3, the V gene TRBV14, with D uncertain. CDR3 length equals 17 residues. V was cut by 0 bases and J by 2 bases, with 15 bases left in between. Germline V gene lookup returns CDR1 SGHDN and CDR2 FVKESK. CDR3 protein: CASSQDRLWAYTDTQYF. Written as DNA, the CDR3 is TGTGCCAGCAGCCAAGATCGGTTGTGGGCCTACACAGATACGCAGTATTTT. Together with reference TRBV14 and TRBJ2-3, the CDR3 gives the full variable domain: EAGVTQFPSHSVIEKGQTVTLRCDPISGHDNLYWYRRVMGKEIKFLLHFVKESKQDESGMPNNRFLAERTGGTYSTLKVQPAELEDSGVYFCASSQDRLWAYTDTQYFGPGTRLTVL.

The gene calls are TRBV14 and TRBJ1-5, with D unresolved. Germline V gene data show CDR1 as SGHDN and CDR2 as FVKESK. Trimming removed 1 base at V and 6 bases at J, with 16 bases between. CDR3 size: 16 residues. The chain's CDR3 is CASSQAEILGRQPQHF. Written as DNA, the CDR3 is TGTGCCAGCAGCCAAGCCGAAATTCTAGGGCGTCAGCCCCAGCATTTT.